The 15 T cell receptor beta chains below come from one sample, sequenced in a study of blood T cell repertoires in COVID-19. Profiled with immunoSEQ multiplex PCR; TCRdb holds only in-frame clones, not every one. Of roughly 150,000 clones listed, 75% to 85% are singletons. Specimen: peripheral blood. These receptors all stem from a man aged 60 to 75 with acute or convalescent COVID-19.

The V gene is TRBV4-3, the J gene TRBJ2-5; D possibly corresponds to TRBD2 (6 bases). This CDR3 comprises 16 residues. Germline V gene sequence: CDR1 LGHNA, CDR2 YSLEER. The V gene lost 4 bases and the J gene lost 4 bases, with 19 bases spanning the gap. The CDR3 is CASSPRRELGGETQYF. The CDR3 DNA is TGCGCCAGCAGCCCCAGGAGGGAGCTTGGGGGAGAGACCCAGTACTTC.

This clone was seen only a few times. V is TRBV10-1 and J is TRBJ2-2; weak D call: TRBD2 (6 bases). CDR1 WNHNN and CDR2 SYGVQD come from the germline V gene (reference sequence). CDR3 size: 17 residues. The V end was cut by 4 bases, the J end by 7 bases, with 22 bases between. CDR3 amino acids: CASSGPSPRGCYGELFF. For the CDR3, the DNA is TGCGCCAGCAGTGGTCCGTCCCCGCGGGGATGTTACGGGGAGCTGTTTTTT.

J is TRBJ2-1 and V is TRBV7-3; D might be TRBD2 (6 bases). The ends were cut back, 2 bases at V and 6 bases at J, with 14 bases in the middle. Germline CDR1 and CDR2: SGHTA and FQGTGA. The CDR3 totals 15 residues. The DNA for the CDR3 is TGTGCCAGCAGCTTACTCCCAGGGACTTCCAATGAGCAGTTCTTC. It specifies CASSLLPGTSNEQFF.

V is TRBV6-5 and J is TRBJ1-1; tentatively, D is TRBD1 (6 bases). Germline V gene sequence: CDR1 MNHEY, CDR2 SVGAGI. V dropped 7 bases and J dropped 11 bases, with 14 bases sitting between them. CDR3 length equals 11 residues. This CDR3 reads CASKRGGRAFF. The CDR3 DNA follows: TGTGCCAGCAAAAGGGGGGGTAGGGCTTTCTTT.

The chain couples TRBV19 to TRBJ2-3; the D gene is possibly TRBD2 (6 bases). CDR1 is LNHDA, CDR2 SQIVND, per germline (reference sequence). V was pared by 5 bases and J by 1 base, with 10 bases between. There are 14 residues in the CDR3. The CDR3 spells CASSVGGRTDTQYF. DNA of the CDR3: TGTGCCAGTAGTGTGGGGGGTCGCACAGATACGCAGTATTTT.

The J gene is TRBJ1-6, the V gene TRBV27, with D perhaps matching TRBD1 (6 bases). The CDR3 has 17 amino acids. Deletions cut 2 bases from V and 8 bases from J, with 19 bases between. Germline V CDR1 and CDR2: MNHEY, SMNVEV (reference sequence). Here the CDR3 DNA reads TGTGCCAGCAGTTTAGAGGGGTCACAGGGCTGGCATTCACCCCTCCACTTT. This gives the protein CASSLEGSQGWHSPLHF.

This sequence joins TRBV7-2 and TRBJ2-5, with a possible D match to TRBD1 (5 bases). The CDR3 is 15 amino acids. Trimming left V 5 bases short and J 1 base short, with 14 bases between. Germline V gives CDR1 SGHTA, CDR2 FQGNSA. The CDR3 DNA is TGTGCCAGCAGCCCCTTCACAGGAGCCCAAGAGACCCAGTACTTC. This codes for CASSPFTGAQETQYF.

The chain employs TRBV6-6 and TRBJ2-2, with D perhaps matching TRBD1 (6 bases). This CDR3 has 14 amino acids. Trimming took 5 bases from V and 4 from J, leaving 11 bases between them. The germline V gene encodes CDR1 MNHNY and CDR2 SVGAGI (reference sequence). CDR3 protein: CASSPQGFTGELFF. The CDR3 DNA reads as TGTGCCAGCAGTCCACAGGGTTTCACCGGGGAGCTGTTTTTT.

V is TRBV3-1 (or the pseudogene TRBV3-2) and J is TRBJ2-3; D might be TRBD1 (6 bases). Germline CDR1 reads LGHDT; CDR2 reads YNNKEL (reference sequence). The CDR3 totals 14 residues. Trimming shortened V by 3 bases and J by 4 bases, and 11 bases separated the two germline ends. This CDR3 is CASSQATGSDTQYF. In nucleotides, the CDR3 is TGTGCCAGCAGCCAGGCCACAGGGTCAGATACGCAGTATTTT.

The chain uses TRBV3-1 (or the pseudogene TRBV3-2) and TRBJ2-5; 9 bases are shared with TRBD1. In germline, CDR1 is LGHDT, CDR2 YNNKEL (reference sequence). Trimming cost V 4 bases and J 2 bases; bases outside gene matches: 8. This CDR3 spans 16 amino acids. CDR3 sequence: CASSPYRGRGQETQYF. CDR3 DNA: TGTGCCAGCAGCCCCTACAGGGGGCGAGGGCAAGAGACCCAGTACTTC.

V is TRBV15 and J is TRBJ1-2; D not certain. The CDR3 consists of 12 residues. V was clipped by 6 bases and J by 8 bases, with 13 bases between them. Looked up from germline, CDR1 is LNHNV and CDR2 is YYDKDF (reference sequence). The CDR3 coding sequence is TGTGCCACCAGAACGGACGGCGGGGGCTACACCTTC. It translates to CATRTDGGGYTF.

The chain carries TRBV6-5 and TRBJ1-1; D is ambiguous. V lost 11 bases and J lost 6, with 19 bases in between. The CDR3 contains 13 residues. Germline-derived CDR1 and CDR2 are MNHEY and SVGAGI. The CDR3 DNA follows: TGTGCCGCCAAACGGAGCGGAACCCCTGAAGCTTTCTTT. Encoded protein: CAAKRSGTPEAFF.

CDR3 bases: TGTGCCAGCAGTGAAGAAGACAGGGGCAGCAATCAGCCCCAGCATTTT. It specifies CASSEEDRGSNQPQHF. The V and J genes are TRBV28 and TRBJ1-5, with 8 bases identical to TRBD1. With 5 bases clipped from V and 1 base from J, the junction kept 7 bases outside the gene matches. Germline lookup yields CDR1 MDHEN and CDR2 SYDVKM. The CDR3 is 16 amino acids.

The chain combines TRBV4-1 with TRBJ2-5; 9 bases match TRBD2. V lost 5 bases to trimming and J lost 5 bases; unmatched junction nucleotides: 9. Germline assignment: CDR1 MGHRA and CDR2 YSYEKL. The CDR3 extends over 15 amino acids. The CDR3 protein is CASSEPGTSSETQYF. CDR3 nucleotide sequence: TGCGCCAGCAGCGAACCGGGGACTAGCAGCGAGACCCAGTACTTC.

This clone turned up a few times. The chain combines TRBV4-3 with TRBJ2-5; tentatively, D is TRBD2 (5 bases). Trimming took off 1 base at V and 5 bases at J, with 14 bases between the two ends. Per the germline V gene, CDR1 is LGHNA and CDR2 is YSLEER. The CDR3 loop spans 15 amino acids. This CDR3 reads CASSQGTVGGETQYF. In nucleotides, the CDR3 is TGCGCCAGCAGCCAAGGGACTGTGGGTGGGGAGACCCAGTACTTC.